This T cell receptor (beta chain) was recovered during a study of radiation and T cells in renal cell carcinoma. Indicated time point: baseline pretreatment blood. Described treatment: 15 Gy SBRT to primary tumor, nephrectomy 4 weeks later. Method: immunoSEQ multiplex PCR; TCRdb's copy keeps in-frame clones and lacks some. Of nearly 50,000 clones detected, around 83% appear once; the ten largest clones hold around 31%. The CDR3 extends over 14 amino acids. The V gene's germline CDR1 is MNHEY and CDR2 SMNVEV (reference sequence). V shed 8 bases and J 4 bases; nucleotides not matched to a gene: 6. The starting material was blood, obtained from a patient whose treatment included radiotherapy and nephrectomy. This rearrangement joins TRBV27 to TRBJ1-5; 9 bases line up with TRBD1. This receptor was obtained from a woman in her 70s with renal cell carcinoma. The CDR3 here is CASGNRGQNQPQHF. The CDR3, as DNA: TGTGCCAGCGGGAACAGGGGGCAAAATCAGCCCCAGCATTTT.